The present TCR beta chain was sequenced within a study of tumor-infiltrating lymphocytes in primary liver carcinoma. Study results and limitations: The overlap of tumor-adjacent and tumor-blood pairs was smaller than that of tumor region pairs.

This CDR3 is 15 amino acids long. CDR1 is MNHNS, CDR2 SASEGT, per germline. Starting material of about 450 ng total RNA yielded TCR beta cDNA via a constant-region primer. Three nested multiplex PCR rounds, a slightly modified ARM-PCR method, built the TCR beta libraries. Amplification in the first two PCR rounds was performed using TRBV1-TRBV30 forward primers and a C-beta reverse primer for 10 cycles each. TCRdb reprocessed the multiplex PCR reads via MiXCR and lists one record per CDR3 protein. In the table there are some 43,000 distinct CDR3 sequences, 70% to 85% of which are singletons. Details on this clonotype: Its specificity is unknown. Germline and junction disagree at one end, which may indicate a read error.

Between roughly 17 and 31 mg of unsorted bulk tissue served as the source from which RNA and DNA were co-extracted. Collection of samples drew on five separate regions of each tumor. Every tumor sample held more than 80% viable tumor cells. The gene calls are TRBV6-1 and TRBJ2-3; 11 bases align to TRBD2. Sequenced: liver tumor tissue from sampling region 5. The subset is: tumor region T5, tumor centre. The receptor was isolated from a man in his forties with primary liver carcinoma and hepatitis B virus infection. CDR3 DNA: TGTGCCAACAGTGAACTAGCGGGAGAGACAGATATGCAGTATTTT. Its translation is CANSELAGETDMQYF.